What follows describes a single TCR beta chain. The data were obtained in a study of blood T cell repertoires in COVID-19. Study-level background: T cells, B-cell-depleted T cells, or PBMCs supplied cDNA or gDNA.

Repertoires were generated with immunoSEQ multiplex PCR, while TCRdb's copy carries only in-frame clones and drops some. The data hold around 170,000 clones, with less than 85% observed a single time. This clonotype was obtained from a man aged 45-65 years who had recovered from COVID-19. Sequenced input: PBMCs or T cells enriched from blood (not recorded which).

DNA of the CDR3: TGTGCCAGCAGCACCCGGGACACCGTTGAGGGCTACACCTTC. Its protein is CASSTRDTVEGYTF. This rearrangement joins TRBV6-6 to TRBJ1-2, with a tentative D call TRBD1 (6 bases). There are 14 residues in the CDR3. Germline-derived CDR1 and CDR2 are MNHNY and SVGAGI (reference sequence). Deletions cut 6 bases from V and 8 bases from J, with 19 bases between.